This is a list of T cell receptor beta chains from one sample in a study of T-cell reconstitution after alpha-beta-depleted transplantation in children. Using its own MiXCR run on the PCR reads, TCRdb lists one record per CDR3 protein. The table records about 610,000 distinct CDR3 sequences, about 10% of them present only once. The specimen was PBMCs from the stem cell graft donor, collected from the stem cell graft. The receptors were gathered from a human donor who donated a stem cell graft to a child with acute myeloid leukemia. Each CDR3 is given with its conserved first and last residue. A D gene is named only where the DNA matches it firmly. Only some rows state a clone size, as once, few, many or a class for expanded clones.

. TRBJ2-7 TRBD1 TRBV10-3 CAISSGTGGYEQYF TGTGCCATCTCCTCCGGGACAGGGGGATACGAGCAGTACTTC
many TRBJ2-3 . TRBV12-3/TRBV12-4 CASSSPRGLTDTQYF TGTGCCAGCAGTTCCCCAAGGGGTCTCACAGATACGCAGTATTTT
. TRBJ1-2 . TRBV12-3/TRBV12-4 CASSSNLQASSNYGYTF TGTGCCAGCAGTTCCAACCTACAGGCGTCGTCTAACTATGGCTACACCTTC
few TRBJ2-7 . TRBV27 CASSPGAGTLSYEQYF TGTGCCAGCAGTCCCGGAGCCGGGACACTCTCCTACGAGCAGTACTTC
many TRBJ2-7 TRBD2 TRBV4-2 CASSQDLAGTYEQYF TGTGCCAGCAGCCAAGATCTAGCGGGGACCTACGAGCAGTACTTC
. TRBJ2-1 . TRBV7-3 CASSPGGGSGIHEQFF TGTGCCAGCAGCCCAGGGGGGGGTAGCGGGATCCATGAGCAGTTCTTC
few TRBJ2-7 . TRBV5-1 CASSSFDAGTYEQYF TGCGCCAGCAGCTCTTTCGACGCGGGAACCTACGAGCAGTACTTC
few TRBJ2-1 . TRBV21-1 CASSITTGRTYNEQFF TGTGCCAGCAGCATTACGACAGGACGTACCTACAATGAGCAGTTCTTC
few TRBJ2-3 TRBD2 TRBV6-2/TRBV6-3 CASTSGRELTDTQYF TGTGCCAGCACCAGCGGGAGGGAACTCACAGATACGCAGTATTTT
once TRBJ2-6 TRBD1 TRBV5-1 CASSPLWQGAPGAGANVLTF TGCGCCAGCAGCCCTCTTTGGCAGGGGGCCCCTGGGGCTGGGGCCAACGTCCTGACTTTC
. TRBJ2-3 . TRBV20-1 CSAPVVTDTQYF TGCAGTGCGCCGGTTGTAACAGATACGCAGTATTTT
few TRBJ2-7 . TRBV7-9 CASSVAAEGRYEQYF TGTGCCAGCAGCGTGGCCGCTGAGGGCCGCTACGAGCAGTACTTC
few TRBJ2-2 . TRBV4-2 CASSQGSRGTQSTGELFF TGTGCCAGCAGCCAAGGTAGCCGCGGGACCCAGAGCACCGGGGAGCTGTTTTTT
many TRBJ2-7 . TRBV5-1 CASSIRPPGASGEQYF TGCGCCAGCAGCATAAGACCCCCGGGGGCTTCCGGCGAGCAGTACTTC
few TRBJ1-1 TRBD1 TRBV12-3/TRBV12-4 CASTWTGRNTEAFF TGTGCCAGCACCTGGACAGGGAGGAACACTGAAGCTTTCTTT
many TRBJ2-1 TRBD2 TRBV7-2 CASSAGGDEQFF TGTGCCAGCAGCGCCGGGGGGGATGAGCAGTTCTTC
few TRBJ2-7 TRBD2 TRBV14 CASSQLGASGSGEQYF TGTGCCAGCAGCCAACTAGGGGCTAGCGGGAGTGGCGAGCAGTACTTC
few TRBJ2-7 . TRBV30 CAWSTHSDEQYF TGTGCCTGGAGTACCCATTCCGACGAGCAGTACTTC
few TRBJ2-2 TRBD2 TRBV15 CATSPRPRTSDGGELFF TGTGCCACCAGCCCGCGCCCTAGGACTAGCGATGGCGGGGAGCTGTTTTTT
few TRBJ2-1 TRBD2 TRBV3-1 CASSQEGGGSSYNEQFF TGTGCCAGCAGCCAAGAGGGCGGGGGGAGCTCCTACAATGAGCAGTTCTTC
. TRBJ2-3 TRBD2 TRBV27 CASSSPSGASTDTQYF TGTGCCAGCAGTTCCCCTAGCGGAGCAAGCACAGATACGCAGTATTTT
few TRBJ1-3 . TRBV20-1 CSARDLRGGNTIYF TGCAGTGCTAGAGATTTGAGGGGGGGAAACACCATATATTTT
. TRBJ2-3 . TRBV4-3 CASSQETGSADTQYF TGCGCCAGCAGCCAAGAAACAGGCTCGGCGGATACGCAGTATTTT
many TRBJ2-2 TRBD1 TRBV20-1 CSARVGSRGSGELFF TGCAGTGCTAGAGTAGGGTCCAGGGGGTCCGGGGAGCTGTTTTTT
many TRBJ2-1 . TRBV3-1 CASSQSGHGEQFF TGTGCCAGCAGCCAATCGGGTCATGGTGAGCAGTTCTTC
many TRBJ2-7 TRBD1 TRBV6-5 CASRGGTGVYEQYF TGTGCCAGCAGGGGCGGGACAGGGGTCTACGAGCAGTACTTC
many TRBJ2-1 TRBD2 TRBV7-2 CASSQAGGPGNEQFF TGTGCCAGCAGCCAAGCGGGAGGGCCGGGCAATGAGCAGTTCTTC
few TRBJ2-7 TRBD1 TRBV7-2 CASSFEQGSSYEQYF TGTGCCAGCAGCTTTGAACAGGGGAGCTCCTACGAGCAGTACTTC
. TRBJ2-2 TRBD1 TRBV29-1 CSVSTGAKNTGELFF TGCAGCGTGTCGACAGGGGCTAAGAACACCGGGGAGCTGTTTTTT
few TRBJ1-2 . TRBV20-1 CSARDLRAGKGYTF TGCAGTGCTAGAGATTTACGGGCCGGCAAGGGCTACACCTTC
. TRBJ1-4 . TRBV5-1 CASSVQGTNEKLFF TGCGCCAGCAGCGTACAGGGAACTAATGAAAAACTGTTTTTT
few TRBJ2-3 TRBD2 TRBV7-8 CASSSGTSGRFTDTQYF TGTGCCAGCAGCTCAGGGACTAGCGGGAGGTTTACAGATACGCAGTATTTT
. TRBJ2-1 TRBD2 TRBV3-1 CASSQETSGRFRSYNEQFF TGTGCCAGCAGCCAAGAGACTAGCGGGAGATTCAGATCCTACAATGAGCAGTTCTTC
. TRBJ2-1 TRBD2 TRBV3-1 CASSLPGAGGHGNEQFF TGTGCCAGCAGCCTTCCTGGGGCGGGAGGGCATGGGAATGAGCAGTTCTTC
many TRBJ2-1 TRBD2 TRBV7-2 CASSWGLANNEQFF TGTGCCAGCAGCTGGGGACTAGCAAACAATGAGCAGTTCTTC
few TRBJ1-4 TRBD1 TRBV5-1 CASSQGTGVTNEKLFF TGCGCCAGCAGCCAAGGGACAGGGGTCACTAATGAAAAACTGTTTTTT
few TRBJ2-1 . TRBV11-2 CASSSRRERTTEGVYNEQFF TGTGCCAGCAGCTCACGCAGGGAGCGGACTACTGAGGGGGTCTACAATGAGCAGTTCTTC
. TRBJ2-1 TRBD2 TRBV7-3 CASSLKGTSGRDSYNEQFF TGTGCCAGCAGCTTAAAAGGGACTAGCGGGAGGGACTCCTACAATGAGCAGTTCTTC
few TRBJ2-2 TRBD2 TRBV20-1 CSARVRTSGRGTGELFF TGCAGTGCTAGAGTTCGTACTAGCGGGAGGGGGACCGGGGAGCTGTTTTTT
. TRBJ2-3 . TRBV15 CATSRDRLRDTQYF TGTGCCACCAGCAGAGATCGGTTGCGTGATACGCAGTATTTT
. TRBJ1-3 . TRBV6-2/TRBV6-3 CASSITGTLLSGNTIYF TGTGCCAGCAGTATTACCGGGACGCTCTTATCTGGAAACACCATATATTTT
. TRBJ2-6 . TRBV28 CASIEGPGPSGANVLTF TGTGCCAGCATCGAGGGCCCGGGACCCTCTGGGGCCAACGTCCTGACTTTC
. TRBJ2-7 . TRBV9 CASSVDGSSSYEQYF TGTGCCAGCAGCGTAGACGGTTCCAGCTCCTACGAGCAGTACTTC
. TRBJ2-5 TRBD2 TRBV29-1 CSVERFSASGLQETQYF TGCAGCGTTGAACGCTTCTCGGCTAGCGGGCTCCAAGAGACCCAGTACTTC
few TRBJ2-7 . TRBV23-1 CASSSQGPMGHEQYF TGCGCCAGCAGTTCTCAGGGTCCCATGGGCCACGAGCAGTACTTC
many TRBJ2-3 . TRBV5-1 CASSLSRDKPDTQYF TGCGCCAGCAGCCTGTCCCGGGACAAACCAGATACGCAGTATTTT
once TRBJ2-5 TRBD2 TRBV20-1 CRARGKPGGRETQYF TGCAGAGCTAGAGGTAAGCCAGGCGGGAGAGAGACCCAGTACTTC
. TRBJ1-2 . TRBV6-2/TRBV6-3 CASSYGPQYGYTF TGTGCCAGCAGTTATGGCCCGCAATATGGCTACACCTTC
. TRBJ1-2 . TRBV29-1 CSVDGLYTF TGCAGCGTTGACGGGTTATACACCTTC
few TRBJ2-7 TRBD2 TRBV4-2 CASSHSGSSYEQYF TGTGCCAGCAGCCACAGCGGGAGCTCCTACGAGCAGTACTTC
few TRBJ1-5 . TRBV28 CASSYRVTGDQPQHF TGTGCCAGCAGTTATCGAGTGACAGGAGACCAGCCCCAGCATTTT
few TRBJ1-4 . TRBV24-1 CATSDPSAVSEKLFF TGTGCCACCAGTGACCCCTCAGCAGTGTCGGAAAAACTGTTTTTT
. TRBJ2-5 . TRBV20-1 CSAGSGFQETQYF TGCAGTGCTGGATCTGGGTTCCAAGAGACCCAGTACTTC
. TRBJ1-4 . TRBV12-3/TRBV12-4 CASSTTGTRHEKLFF TGTGCCAGCAGTACGACCGGGACACGGCATGAAAAACTGTTTTTT
few TRBJ2-2 . TRBV20-1 CSGESSNTGELFF TGCAGTGGAGAGTCTTCGAACACCGGGGAGCTGTTTTTT